The 32 T cell receptor beta chains below come from one sample, sequenced in a study of cytomegalovirus exposure and HLA in healthy donors. PCR employed 60 Vbeta and 13 Jbeta primers. TCRdb's table, derived via immunoSEQ multiplex PCR, lists solely in-frame clones and lacks some. The table shows about 120,000 clones, with roughly four fifths occurring only once. Sequencing input: PBMCs. Receptors were obtained from a woman aged 40 to 50 in good health and CMV-seropositive.

This clone was recorded only once. The genes are TRBV20-1 and TRBJ1-4, with D uncertain. The length of the CDR3 is 11 residues. V was pared by 4 bases and J by 8 bases, with 8 bases between. Germline CDR1 DFQATT, CDR2 SNEGSKA (reference sequence). The CDR3 DNA reads as TGCAGTGCTAAGCACGGGGAAAAACTGTTTTTT. As protein: CSAKHGEKLFF.

This clone occurred once. Other DNA sequences in this specimen translate into the identical CDR3. The chain uses TRBV27 and TRBJ1-5; 12 bases match TRBD1. Unmatched junction bases numbered 3, after V lost 6 bases and J lost 0 bases. The CDR3 consists of 16 residues. Looked up from germline, CDR1 is MNHEY and CDR2 is SMNVEV (reference sequence). The CDR3 sequence is CASRGQGANSNQPQHF. CDR3 nucleotides: TGTGCCAGCAGGGGACAGGGGGCCAATAGCAATCAGCCCCAGCATTTT.

V gene TRBV6-5 combines with J gene TRBJ1-1, with D unresolved. The germline V and J ends were trimmed by 6 bases and 0 bases, with 14 bases remaining between them. This CDR3 has 15 amino acids. CDR1 is MNHEY, CDR2 SVGAGI, per germline. The CDR3 loop reads CASRPGADLNTEAFF. The CDR3 nucleotides are TGTGCCAGCAGACCCGGAGCAGATTTGAACACTGAAGCTTTCTTT.

The table lists this clone with a few counts. The gene calls are TRBV30 and TRBJ2-7; 9 bases line up with TRBD2. V shed 7 bases and J 6 bases; nucleotides not matched to a gene: 4. The CDR3 has 11 residues. Per the germline V gene, CDR1 is GTSNPN and CDR2 is SVGIG (reference sequence). DNA of the CDR3: TGTGCCTTGATAGCGGGAGTCGAGCAGTACTTC. This translates into CALIAGVEQYF.

The CDR3 here is CASRTPGRSNQPQHF. The DNA of the CDR3 is TGTGCCAGCAGAACCCCGGGGAGAAGCAATCAGCCCCAGCATTTT. The chain joins TRBV28 to TRBJ1-5; D ambiguous. CDR1 is MDHEN, CDR2 SYDVKM, per germline. The CDR3 sequence is 15 residues long. V lost 6 bases, J lost 1 base, and 13 bases lay in between.

CDR3 coding DNA: TGTGCCAGCACCCCGAGGCGGGGGAGATCTGAAGCTTTCTTT. Translating gives CASTPRRGRSEAFF. The chain recombines TRBV5-8 with TRBJ1-1, with a weak D call TRBD1 (5 bases). The V end lost 6 bases, the J end lost 6 bases, and 18 bases lay between the germline ends. CDR3 length equals 14 residues. CDR1 and CDR2 from the germline V gene are SGHTS and YDEGEE. Looking up the rest from reference TRBV5-8 and TRBJ1-1 gives the full variable domain: EAGVTQSPTHLIKTRGQQATLRCSPISGHTSVYWYQQALGLGLQFLLWYDEGEERNRGNFPPRFSGRQFPNYSSELNVNALELEDSALYLCASTPRRGRSEAFFGQGTRLTVV.

This chain uses TRBV30 with TRBJ2-3; 8 bases line up with TRBD2. Trimming took 0 bases from V and 9 from J; bases not matched to a gene: 5. CDR3 length equals 13 residues. Germline V CDR1 and CDR2: GTSNPN, SVGIG (reference sequence). The CDR3 spells CAWSVQAGETQYF. The CDR3, as DNA: TGTGCCTGGAGTGTACAAGCGGGGGAAACGCAGTATTTT.

This rearrangement joins TRBV9 to TRBJ1-4; D perhaps matches TRBD1 (6 bases). The V and J ends lost 2 bases and 4 bases respectively, with 12 bases between them. The CDR3 runs 15 residues. Germline V gives CDR1 SGDLS, CDR2 YYNGEE. The CDR3 DNA reads as TGTGCCAGCAGCGTGGGGGCAGGGATTAATGAAAAACTGTTTTTT. This gives the protein CASSVGAGINEKLFF.

This clone was seen just once. V and J are TRBV5-1 and TRBJ1-2, with D perhaps matching TRBD1 (6 bases). Germline lookup yields CDR1 SGHRS and CDR2 YFSETQ. The CDR3 is 19 residues long. V gave up 1 base and J gave up 4 bases, with 26 bases separating them. CDR3 region: CASSLRYQPNRDEGYGYTF. DNA for the CDR3: TGCGCCAGCAGCTTGAGGTATCAACCAAACAGGGATGAGGGCTATGGCTACACCTTC.

The genes are TRBV5-6 and TRBJ2-5; maybe TRBD2 (6 bases). The CDR3 runs to 14 residues. With 2 bases removed from V and 4 bases from J, the gap between germline ends came to 12 bases. Germline values: CDR1 SGHDT, CDR2 YYEEEE. CDR3 region: CASSFRQGGETQYF. For the CDR3, the DNA is TGTGCCAGCAGCTTTCGGCAGGGAGGAGAGACCCAGTACTTC.

This chain joins TRBV29-1 and TRBJ2-1; 12 bases fit TRBD1. Per germline, CDR1 SQVTM and CDR2 ANQGSEA. The CDR3 runs to 15 residues. The junction had 4 bases not matched to a gene; V was cut back by 0 bases and J by 7 bases. The CDR3 nucleotides are TGCAGCGTTGAAGAGTGGGACAGGGGGCGGAATGAGCAGTTCTTC. This gives the protein CSVEEWDRGRNEQFF.

This clone has more than one count but fewer than ten. V gene TRBV7-9 combines with J gene TRBJ1-2; TRBD1 is a possible D gene (6 bases). This CDR3 contains 13 residues. Trimming took off 4 bases at V and 5 bases at J, with 11 bases between the two ends. Germline values: CDR1 SEHNR, CDR2 FQNEAQ (reference sequence). The CDR3 DNA sequence: TGTGCCAGCAGCTCACGGACAGTGTATGGCTACACCTTC. It specifies CASSSRTVYGYTF.

The V and J genes are TRBV5-3 and TRBJ1-3, with D unresolved. TRBV5-3 falls under the ORF class, with uncertain function. Trimming removed 1 base at V and 4 bases at J, with 15 bases between. CDR3 length: 16 amino acids. Written as DNA, the CDR3 is TGTGCCAGAAGCTTGCCCATCCCGGGATTAGGAAACACCATATATTTT. As protein: CARSLPIPGLGNTIYF.

This chain connects TRBV14 to TRBJ2-1, with 8 bases identical to TRBD1. From germline, CDR1 is SGHDN and CDR2 FVKESK. Trimming removed 4 bases from V and 3 bases from J; junction bases left unmatched: 2. This CDR3 has 14 amino acids. This chain's CDR3 is CASSRTGIYNEQFF. In DNA, the CDR3 is TGTGCCAGCAGCCGGACAGGGATCTACAATGAGCAGTTCTTC.

This chain joins TRBV2 and TRBJ1-1, with D possibly matching TRBD1 (5 bases). The CDR3 length is 15 residues. Germline V lookup: CDR1 SNHLY, CDR2 FYNNEI. The V end was cut by 6 bases, the J end by 1 base, with 15 bases between. DNA for the CDR3: TGTGCCAGCAGGGGGCTACGGACACAGAACACTGAAGCTTTCTTT. Encoded protein: CASRGLRTQNTEAFF. Supplemented by reference TRBV2 and TRBJ1-1, the full variable domain reads EPEVTQTPSHQVTQMGQEVILRCVPISNHLYFYWYRQILGQKVEFLVSFYNNEISEKSEIFDDQFSVERPDGSNFTLKIRSTKLEDSAMYFCASRGLRTQNTEAFFGQGTRLTVV.

This chain joins TRBV18 and TRBJ1-1, with D maybe TRBD1 (5 bases). The CDR3 has 15 amino acids. Germline V gene lookup returns CDR1 KGHSH and CDR2 LQKENI. Between the trimmed V and J ends, which lost 2 bases and 4 bases, there was a span of 14 bases. Here the CDR3 DNA reads TGTGCCAGCTCACCAATGGGGCAGGTAGTCACTGAAGCTTTCTTT. Its translation: CASSPMGQVVTEAFF.

The table lists this clone with a count of one. The chain combines TRBV11-2 with TRBJ1-5; D is undetermined. The CDR3 length is 15 residues. Between the trimmed V and J ends, which lost 0 bases and 0 bases, there was a span of 6 bases. The germline V gene has CDR1 SGHAT and CDR2 FQNNGV. The CDR3 here is CASSLDYASNQPQHF. The CDR3 nucleotides read TGTGCCAGCAGCTTAGACTACGCTAGCAATCAGCCCCAGCATTTT.

CDR3 DNA: TGTGCCTGGAGTGGAGCGGGAGCGTTCTACGAGCAGTACTTC. As protein: CAWSGAGAFYEQYF. The chain employs TRBV30 and TRBJ2-7, with TRBD2 matching over 8 bases. Germline CDR1 GTSNPN, CDR2 SVGIG (reference sequence). The CDR3 loop spans 14 amino acids. V dropped 1 base and J dropped 3; count of bases not matched to a gene: 5.

The chain links TRBV7-9 to TRBJ1-2; unclear D gene. CDR1 and CDR2 from the germline V gene are SEHNR and FQNEAQ (reference sequence). The CDR3 consists of 15 residues. V lost 5 bases to trimming and J lost 8 bases, with 21 bases between them. The CDR3 region has the DNA TGTGCCAGCAGCATAGGGTCCCGGACTCAGGAAGGCTACACCTTC. Its translation is CASSIGSRTQEGYTF.

The CDR3 loop reads CASSSGTKTANVLTF. CDR3 DNA: TGTGCCAGCAGCTCCGGGACAAAAACGGCCAACGTCCTGACTTTC. V is TRBV7-2 and J is TRBJ2-6, with D possibly TRBD1 on 6 matching bases. V shed 4 bases and J shed 6 bases, with 13 bases lying between them. The germline gives CDR1 SGHTA, CDR2 FQGNSA. The CDR3 has 15 residues.

The chain couples TRBV7-9 to TRBJ2-1, with D uncertain. The CDR3 loop spans 14 amino acids. In germline, CDR1 is SEHNR, CDR2 FQNEAQ (reference sequence). Trimming shortened V by 3 bases and J by 5 bases, and 11 bases separated the two germline ends. CDR3 DNA sequence: TGTGCCAGCAGCTTGACGGCGGCAGACAATGAGCAGTTCTTC. It specifies CASSLTAADNEQFF.

The chain couples TRBV11-2 to TRBJ2-2; the match to TRBD1 covers 11 bases. Germline V gene lookup returns CDR1 SGHAT and CDR2 FQNNGV. V lost 5 bases to trimming and J lost 6 bases; unmatched junction nucleotides: 5. The CDR3 has 15 residues. CDR3 loop: CASSQPGQGAGELFF. DNA of the CDR3: TGTGCCAGCAGCCAACCGGGACAGGGGGCCGGGGAGCTGTTTTTT.

In this sample, this clone turned up a few times. This chain connects TRBV19 to TRBJ2-7; a weak D match, TRBD1 (6 bases). In germline, CDR1 is LNHDA, CDR2 SQIVND (reference sequence). This CDR3 comprises 16 residues. V was clipped by 5 bases and J by 0 bases, with 17 bases between them. CDR3 DNA: TGTGCCAGTAGTCCTTCCCGACAGGCCAGCTCCTACGAGCAGTACTTC. Its translation is CASSPSRQASSYEQYF.

Regarding this clone: At one end the junction does not follow the germline gene, possibly because of a read error. The CDR3 DNA reads TGTTCCAGCAGTCCCTTTATCAACTATGGCTACACCTTC. It codes for CSSSPFINYGYTF. The chain joins TRBV7-9 to TRBJ1-2, with D hard to call. Germline V CDR1 and CDR2: SEHNR, FQNEAQ (reference sequence). The CDR3 loop spans 13 amino acids.

This clone was recorded only once. The V and J genes are TRBV29-1 and TRBJ1-5; 8 nucleotides match TRBD1. The CDR3 consists of 14 residues. Trimming took 5 bases from V and 4 from J; bases not matched to a gene: 7. Germline CDR1 is SQVTM and CDR2 is ANQGSEA. In DNA form, the CDR3 reads TGCAGCGTTCTTGAGACAGGGGCGAATCAGCCCCAGCATTTT. Amino acid sequence: CSVLETGANQPQHF.

The chain has TRBV9 and TRBJ2-3, with D perhaps TRBD2 (7 bases). The germline V gene encodes CDR1 SGDLS and CDR2 YYNGEE. Trimming removed 3 bases at V and 3 bases at J, with 14 bases between. The CDR3 has 15 amino acids. The CDR3: CASSETSQGTDTQYF. DNA of the CDR3: TGTGCCAGCAGCGAGACTAGCCAGGGGACAGATACGCAGTATTTT. The variable domain in full, with the rest retrieved from reference TRBV9 and TRBJ2-3, is DSGVTQTPKHLITATGQRVTLRCSPRSGDLSVYWYQQSLDQGLQFLIQYYNGEERAKGNILERFSAQQFPDLHSELNLSSLELGDSALYFCASSETSQGTDTQYFGPGTRLTVL.

V and J are TRBV27 and TRBJ1-5; the match to TRBD1 covers 7 bases. J was trimmed by 0 bases and V by 10 bases; bases with no gene match: 9. This CDR3 region has 15 residues. Germline loops: CDR1 MNHEY, CDR2 SMNVEV (reference sequence). In DNA form, the CDR3 reads TGTGCCACCCAAAGGGGGCCGGATAGCAATCAGCCCCAGCATTTT. Its translation is CATQRGPDSNQPQHF.

The V and J genes are TRBV28 and TRBJ2-3, with 8 bases that match TRBD2. The length of the CDR3 is 16 residues. With 7 bases clipped from V and 6 bases from J, the junction kept 15 bases outside the gene matches. Germline loops: CDR1 MDHEN, CDR2 SYDVKM. In nucleotides, the CDR3 is TGTGCCAGCACCACTCGGGGGCGGGAGGTTGGGGATACGCAGTATTTT. Translated, it gives CASTTRGREVGDTQYF.

Here the CDR3 reads CASSQAGGLAGDSGANVLTF. The CDR3 DNA sequence: TGTGCCAGCAGCCAAGCTGGGGGACTAGCGGGAGACTCTGGGGCCAACGTCCTGACTTTC. This chain uses TRBV4-2 with TRBJ2-6; TRBD2 matches 14 bases. Trimming cost V 1 base and J 0 bases; bases outside gene matches: 5. This CDR3 has 20 amino acids. Germline CDR1 is LGHNA and CDR2 is YNFKEQ.

V gene TRBV30 combines with J gene TRBJ2-5; maybe TRBD2 (5 bases). Germline-derived CDR1 and CDR2 are GTSNPN and SVGIG (reference sequence). The CDR3 has 13 amino acids. The V gene lost 1 base and the J gene lost 2 bases, with 8 bases spanning the gap. In DNA, the CDR3 is TGTGCCTGGAGTGCGGGGATACAAGAGACCCAGTACTTC. Encoded protein: CAWSAGIQETQYF.

Note on this clone: The same CDR3 arises from other DNA sequences in this sample as well. The chain combines TRBV9 with TRBJ1-5, with a tentative D call TRBD1 (6 bases). Trimming stripped 2 bases from V and 2 bases from J, with 8 bases between. Germline V gene lookup returns CDR1 SGDLS and CDR2 YYNGEE. The CDR3 runs to 14 residues. The chain's CDR3 is CASSVAGGNQPQHF. The CDR3 DNA reads TGTGCCAGCAGCGTCGCAGGGGGCAATCAGCCCCAGCATTTT. Drawing the rest from reference TRBV9 and TRBJ1-5, the complete variable domain is DSGVTQTPKHLITATGQRVTLRCSPRSGDLSVYWYQQSLDQGLQFLIQYYNGEERAKGNILERFSAQQFPDLHSELNLSSLELGDSALYFCASSVAGGNQPQHFGDGTRLSIL.

The V call is TRBV2, the J call TRBJ1-2; 7 bases agree with TRBD1. The CDR3 has 13 amino acids. From germline, CDR1 is SNHLY and CDR2 FYNNEI. Germline trimming cut 6 bases from V and 8 bases from J; bases unmatched to any gene: 9. The CDR3 nucleotides are TGTGCCAGCAGGGTGGATCAGGGGGGAGGCTACACCTTC. As protein: CASRVDQGGGYTF. Full variable domain (remainder filled in from reference TRBV2 and TRBJ1-2): EPEVTQTPSHQVTQMGQEVILRCVPISNHLYFYWYRQILGQKVEFLVSFYNNEISEKSEIFDDQFSVERPDGSNFTLKIRSTKLEDSAMYFCASRVDQGGGYTFGSGTRLTVV.